The clone carrying this TCR beta chain was observed many times. Its target is unknown. These data come from a study of regulatory T cells in long-lasting Graves disease. Study background: The term persistent Graves' disease signified upward of 5 years on antithyroid drugs with positive TSH receptor antibodies.

CDR3 regions were amplified by Arm-PCR using iRepertoire HTBI primers to build TCR beta libraries. One entry per CDR3 protein results from TCRdb running MiXCR on the multiplex PCR reads. The repertoire has approximately 400,000 distinct CDR3 sequences, 23% of them found once; the top ten carry about a quarter. Trimming took off 5 bases at V and 8 bases at J, with 18 bases between the two ends. Germline CDR1 and CDR2: DFQATT and SNEGSKA (reference sequence). This CDR3 comprises 13 residues. Time point meaning: persistent/refractory GD, antithyroid drugs over 5 years with positive TRAb. PBMCs were the source of the RNA used for TCR sequencing. An approximately 9-milliliter sample of peripheral blood was drawn into EDTA tubes. Study-wide points: Reduced TCR diversity was observed in persistent Graves' patients versus newly diagnosed patients.

Material: peripheral blood mononuclear cells (PBMCs), obtained when the disease was refractory, from a patient treated with antithyroid drugs. The receptor was derived from a female donor with Graves disease. The chain is built from TRBV20-1 and TRBJ1-1; possible D gene TRBD1, 6 bases. The CDR3 sequence is CSAFPGARTEAFF. The CDR3 DNA follows: TGCAGTGCTTTTCCGGGGGCCCGGACCGAAGCTTTCTTT.